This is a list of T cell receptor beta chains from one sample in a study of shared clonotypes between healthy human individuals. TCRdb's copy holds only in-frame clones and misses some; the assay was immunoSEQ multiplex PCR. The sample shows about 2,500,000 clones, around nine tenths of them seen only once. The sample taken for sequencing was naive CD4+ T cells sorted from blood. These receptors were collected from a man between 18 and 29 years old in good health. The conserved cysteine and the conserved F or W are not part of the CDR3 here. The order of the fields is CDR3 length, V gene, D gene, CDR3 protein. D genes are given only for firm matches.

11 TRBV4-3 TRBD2 ASSRRGGDEQY
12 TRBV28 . ASTPALGRQPQH
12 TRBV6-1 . ASRTYGGGEKLF
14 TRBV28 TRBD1 ASIGTARGPGEKLF
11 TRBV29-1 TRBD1 SVLRDRRGEQF
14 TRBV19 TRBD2 ASSISSGEPYNEQF
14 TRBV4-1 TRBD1 ASSQGTGAGANVLT
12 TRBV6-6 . ASGSSKSNQPQH
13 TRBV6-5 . ASSTSGSSDYGYT
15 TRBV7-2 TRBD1 ASSLGVQGTGANVLT
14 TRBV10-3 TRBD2 AISESATSGAYEQF
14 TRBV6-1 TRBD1 ASSEEIETRGGGYT
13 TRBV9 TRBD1 ASSVEGQGGNEQF
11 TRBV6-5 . ASSYGGYYGYT
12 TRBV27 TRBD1 ASPHTGGTCEQY
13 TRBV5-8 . ASSPRVTGNQPQH
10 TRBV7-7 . ASSWGDQPQH
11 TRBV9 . ASSVNRDFPSY
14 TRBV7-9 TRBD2 ASSPLAGIPYNEQF
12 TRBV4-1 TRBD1 ASSLGQKNTEAF
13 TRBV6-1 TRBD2 ASTRVAGVSGELF
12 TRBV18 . ASSPIISNTEAF
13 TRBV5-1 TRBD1 ASSRDSSGPDTQY
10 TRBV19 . ASSPGGGTAL
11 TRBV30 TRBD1 AWGQGMGNEQF
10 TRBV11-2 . ASSLDPGELF
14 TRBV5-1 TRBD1 ASSLGQGRVGNTIY
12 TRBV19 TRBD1 ASCQTGYNSPLH